This TCR beta chain emerged from a study of blood T cell repertoires in COVID-19. Study summary: Samples came from the United States, Italy and Spain, spanning acute and convalescent COVID-19. The analysed material was cDNA or gDNA that came from T cells, B-cell-depleted T cells, or PBMCs.

Authors' methods: It was from reference gene primer amplification that nucleated cell counts were estimated. Generated by immunoSEQ multiplex PCR, the TCRdb table keeps only in-frame clones and is missing some. Clone size and V and J calls were adopted from that table, with D and trimming inferred from the DNA. The table shows roughly 45,000 clones, with roughly 88% occurring only once. This TCR derives from a man aged 55 to 69 with active COVID-19. The sequencing sample was made of peripheral blood.

The CDR3: CSVEEGDRISYTF. In nucleotides, the CDR3 is TGCAGCGTTGAAGAGGGGGACAGGATAAGCTACACCTTC. The V and J genes are TRBV29-1 and TRBJ1-2, with TRBD1 matching over 8 bases. J lost 9 bases, V lost 0 bases, and 6 bases had no gene match. The CDR3 runs 13 residues. Looked up from germline, CDR1 is SQVTM and CDR2 is ANQGSEA.